This entry is about one TCR beta chain. The data were produced by immunoSEQ multiplex PCR, yet TCRdb's version contains in-frame clones alone and is incomplete. This sample has about 38,000 clones; nearly 90% occur once, and the top ten carry less than 30%. The CDR3 contains 15 residues. Deletions cut 2 bases from V and 3 bases from J, with 13 bases between. Germline loops: CDR1 LNHNV, CDR2 YYDKDF (reference sequence). This specimen belongs to a study of blood T cell repertoires in COVID-19. This receptor was taken from a man in his fifties or sixties with active or convalescent COVID-19. The V call is TRBV15, the J call TRBJ1-2; D not resolved. Material: peripheral blood. As DNA, the CDR3 is TGTGCCACCAGCAGATTATTGGCATCGTACTATGGCTACACCTTC. This encodes CATSRLLASYYGYTF.